The rows below give T cell receptor beta chains drawn from one sample of a study of shared clonotypes between healthy human individuals. Profiling relied on immunoSEQ multiplex PCR, and the TCRdb table lists in-frame clones only, not all of them. The table records roughly 2 million clones, roughly 95% of them present only once. The sample comprised naive CD8+ T cells sorted from blood. All receptors derive from a man aged 18 to 29 in good health. Both conserved end residues are part of each CDR3. Fields, in order: clone size, D gene, V gene, J gene, CDR3 DNA, CDR3 protein. A D gene is named only where the DNA matches it firmly. A row's size may be missing; if present it is once, few, many or a size class.

once	TRBD1	TRBV9	TRBJ1-2	TGTGCCAGCAGCGACCCACAGGGGCCCCACTATGGCTACACCTTC	CASSDPQGPHYGYTF
-	TRBD2	TRBV9	TRBJ2-7	TGTGCCAGCAGCCCCGCTAGCGGAGGGTACTCCTACGAGCAGTACTTC	CASSPASGGYSYEQYF
-	TRBD2	TRBV6-5	TRBJ2-1	TGTGCCAGCAGTTACTCGAGCGGGAAAAATGAGCAGTTCTTC	CASSYSSGKNEQFF
-	-	TRBV5-6	TRBJ2-7	TGTGCCAGCAGCTTCGGGGGAGGAACCTACGAGCAGTACTTC	CASSFGGGTYEQYF
-	-	TRBV21-1	TRBJ1-3	TGTGCCAGCAACGCGACGGGATGCCCACTCTCTGGAAACACCATATATTTT	CASNATGCPLSGNTIYF
once	-	TRBV10-3	TRBJ2-3	TGTGCCATCAGTGGGGTGGAGTATACAGATACGCAGTATTTT	CAISGVEYTDTQYF
-	TRBD1	TRBV5-1	TRBJ1-2	TGCGCCAGCAGCGGGGACAGTGTCTATGGCTACACCTTC	CASSGDSVYGYTF
few	-	TRBV6-5	TRBJ1-1	TGTGCCAGCAGTCGGACTCAGGGGCCGAACACTGAAGCTTTCTTT	CASSRTQGPNTEAFF
-	TRBD1	TRBV5-1	TRBJ1-4	TGCGCCAGCAGCACGGGACAGCCTTTAACAACTAATGAAAAACTGTTTTTT	CASSTGQPLTTNEKLFF
-	TRBD1	TRBV11-3	TRBJ2-7	TGTGCCAGCAGCTTAACAGGGGCCTACGAGCAGTACTTC	CASSLTGAYEQYF
once	-	TRBV5-6	TRBJ2-7	TGTGCCAGCAGCTTGATAGCGGACGAGCAGTACTTC	CASSLIADEQYF
-	TRBD1	TRBV29-1	TRBJ1-5	TGCAGCGTTATCCCGCAGGGGGTGAATCAGCCCCAGCATTTT	CSVIPQGVNQPQHF
-	-	TRBV5-4	TRBJ2-1	TGTGCCAGCAGCCCTTCGTGGGGTGGGGATGAGCAGTTCTTC	CASSPSWGGDEQFF
once	-	TRBV7-8	TRBJ1-1	TGTGCCAGCAGCTTATACGGGAACACTGAAGCTTTCTTT	CASSLYGNTEAFF
-	-	TRBV4-2	TRBJ2-7	TGTGCCAGCAGCCAAGAAGTGTCAGGCGAAAACGACGAGCAGTACTTC	CASSQEVSGENDEQYF
-	-	TRBV14	TRBJ2-5	TGTGCCAGCAGCCAAGACTGGGCAGGGGAGGAAGAGACCCAGTACTTC	CASSQDWAGEEETQYF
once	-	TRBV7-9	TRBJ2-1	TGTGCCAGCAGCTTAGTGTTAGGGCCCTCCTACAATGAGCAGTTCTTC	CASSLVLGPSYNEQFF
-	-	TRBV10-3	TRBJ2-2	TGTGCCACCGAGAGGGGCGGGGAGCTGTTTTTT	CATERGGELFF
-	-	TRBV7-6	TRBJ2-2	TGTGCCAGCAGCTTAGCCACTGGGGCCGGGGAGCTGTTTTTT	CASSLATGAGELFF
-	TRBD2	TRBV27	TRBJ2-7	TGTGCCAGCAGTTTAACTAGCGGGGGCTACGAGCAGTACTTC	CASSLTSGGYEQYF
-	-	TRBV7-2	TRBJ1-1	TGTGCCAGCAGTCCTAGATACACTGAAGCTTTCTTT	CASSPRYTEAFF
-	TRBD1	TRBV7-9	TRBJ2-7	TGTGCCAGCACCCCGGGACAGGGGGACCACGAGCAGTACTTC	CASTPGQGDHEQYF
-	TRBD1	TRBV2	TRBJ1-5	TGTGCCAGCAGTGAAGCAGGGGGCACTCAGCCCCAGCATTTT	CASSEAGGTQPQHF
-	TRBD2	TRBV7-2	TRBJ2-7	TGTGCCAGCAGCTTAGAACTAGCGGGGGGAAACTACGAGCAGTACTTC	CASSLELAGGNYEQYF
-	TRBD1	TRBV9	TRBJ1-4	TGTGCCAGCAGCGTTGCCGGGACAGAGAATGAAAAACTGTTTTTT	CASSVAGTENEKLFF
-	-	TRBV6-5	TRBJ2-2	TGTGCCAGCAGCCAAGGAGGGGGCACCGGGGAGCTGTTTTTT	CASSQGGGTGELFF
-	TRBD2	TRBV7-9	TRBJ2-1	TGTGCCAGCAGCTTAGTTCAAGCGGGGAGGAATGAGCAGTTCTTC	CASSLVQAGRNEQFF
-	-	TRBV2	TRBJ1-2	TGTGCCAGCAGTGAATCACCGCTGGGGGGAGGCTACACCTTC	CASSESPLGGGYTF
-	-	TRBV4-1	TRBJ1-3	TGCGCCAGCAGCCAAGCCCAAGGACAGATGCTGGACGCCATATATTTT	CASSQAQGQMLDAIYF
-	-	TRBV7-9	TRBJ2-3	TGTGCCAGCAGCTTAGCCCTTACAGATACGCAGTATTTT	CASSLALTDTQYF
few	-	TRBV28	TRBJ1-2	TGTGCCAGCAGTGACCGCTTACAGGGAAGTGGTGGCTACACCTTC	CASSDRLQGSGGYTF
-	TRBD1	TRBV27	TRBJ2-1	TGTGCCAGCAGTTTGGCAGGGGGTGTCGGCAATGAGCAGTTCTTC	CASSLAGGVGNEQFF
-	-	TRBV13	TRBJ2-1	TGTGCCAGCAGCTTAGGAAGAGGGCTGATGGAGCAGTTCTTC	CASSLGRGLMEQFF
-	-	TRBV29-1	TRBJ2-7	TGCAGCGTTGCTGACCAGGGGTTAAGCTACGAGCAGTACTTC	CSVADQGLSYEQYF
-	-	TRBV9	TRBJ1-4	TGTGCCAGCAGCGTAGCTGGCGGGGAGGTGAATGAAAAACTGTTTTTT	CASSVAGGEVNEKLFF
-	-	TRBV6-5	TRBJ1-5	TGTGCCAGCAGCCAAGGGTATTTGGGCAATCAGCCCCAGCATTTT	CASSQGYLGNQPQHF
-	TRBD1	TRBV30	TRBJ1-2	TGTGCCTGGAGGGACAGGGGACCTACCGTCTCGTATGGCTACACCTTC	CAWRDRGPTVSYGYTF
-	TRBD1	TRBV27	TRBJ2-7	TGTGCCAGCAGTCCCTCCGGGACAGGGTTGGGGGAGCAGTACTTC	CASSPSGTGLGEQYF
once	-	TRBV4-1	TRBJ1-1	TGCGCCAGCAGCCACGAAGCCAACACTGAAGCTTTCTTT	CASSHEANTEAFF
-	-	TRBV9	TRBJ2-7	TGTGCCAGCAGCGTATTGACAGGCGACGAGCAGTACTTC	CASSVLTGDEQYF
-	-	TRBV2	TRBJ2-7	TGTGCCAGCAGTGACGGGGTAGGAACCTACGAGCAGTACTTC	CASSDGVGTYEQYF
-	-	TRBV2	TRBJ2-1	TGTGCCAGCAGTCGGGACCGGAGCTCCTACAATGAGCAGTTCTTC	CASSRDRSSYNEQFF
-	TRBD1	TRBV4-3	TRBJ1-2	TGCGCCAGCAGCCAAGTGGGACAGGAGTTCTATGGCTACACCTTC	CASSQVGQEFYGYTF
once	-	TRBV27	TRBJ1-1	TGTGCCAGCAGTTTGTTCGCAGGGCCTGAAGCTTTCTTT	CASSLFAGPEAFF
-	-	TRBV29-1	TRBJ1-1	TGCAGCGTTGTCGGGAACAGGGACACTGAAGCTTTCTTT	CSVVGNRDTEAFF
-	-	TRBV11-1	TRBJ1-1	TGTGCCAGCAGCTTAGCGACTTCAGGGTCTGAAGCTTTCTTT	CASSLATSGSEAFF
-	-	TRBV5-5	TRBJ1-6	TGTGCCAGCAGCTTAACTCTCTCGAGCTCCTATAATTCACCCCTCCACTTT	CASSLTLSSSYNSPLHF
-	-	TRBV13	TRBJ2-2	TGTGCCAGCAGCCTAGGAGACCACTACACCGGGGAGCTGTTTTTT	CASSLGDHYTGELFF
-	TRBD1	TRBV27	TRBJ2-1	TGTGCCAGCAGTTATAGCACAGGGGTCGATGAGCAGTTCTTC	CASSYSTGVDEQFF